This T cell receptor (beta chain) is from a study of T cells expressing NK-cell markers. Across the study: According to the study, TCR beta repertoires originated from sorted CD3+CD56+NKG2C+, CD3+CD56+NKG2C- and CD3+CD56-NKG2C+ T cells. HCMV serostatus: seven of eight sequenced donors positive, one negative.

For each CDR3 protein, TCRdb gives one entry from its re-call of the 5' RACE reads, without DNA. The sample has about 430,000 distinct CDR3 sequences; the top ten hold approximately 1.4%. As for this clonotype: The antigen is not known.

Germline CDR1 and CDR2: SGDLS and YYNGEE. CDR3 size: 12 residues. Study conclusions and caveats: One observes that, in several donors, these clonotypes were also the leading ones within the CD3+CD56-NKG2C+ fraction.

This TCR came from a woman in her fifties or sixties in good health. The material sequenced was blood T cells: a sorted CD56 or NKG2C T cell subset, CD4+ or CD8+ T cells, or bulk PBMC T cells (not recorded which). J is TRBJ1-1 and V is TRBV9. The CDR3 here is CASSGYNTEAFF. Together with reference TRBV9 and TRBJ1-1, the CDR3 gives the full variable domain: DSGVTQTPKHLITATGQRVTLRCSPRSGDLSVYWYQQSLDQGLQFLIQYYNGEERAKGNILERFSAQQFPDLHSELNLSSLELGDSALYFCASSGYNTEAFFGQGTRLTVV.